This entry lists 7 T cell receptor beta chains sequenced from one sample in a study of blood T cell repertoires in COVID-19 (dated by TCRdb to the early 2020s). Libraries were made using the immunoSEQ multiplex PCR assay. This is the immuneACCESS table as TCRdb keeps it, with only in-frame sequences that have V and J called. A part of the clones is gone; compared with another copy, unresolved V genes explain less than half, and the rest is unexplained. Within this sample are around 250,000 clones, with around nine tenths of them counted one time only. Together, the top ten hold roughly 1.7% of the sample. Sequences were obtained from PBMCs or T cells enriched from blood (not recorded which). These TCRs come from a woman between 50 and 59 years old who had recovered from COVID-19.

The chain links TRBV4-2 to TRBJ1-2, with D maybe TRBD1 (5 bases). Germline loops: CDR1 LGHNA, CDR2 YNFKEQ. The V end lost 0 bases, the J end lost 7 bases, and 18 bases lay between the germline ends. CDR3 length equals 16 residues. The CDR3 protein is CASSQEGNRLPFGYTF. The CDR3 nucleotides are TGTGCCAGCAGCCAAGAGGGGAACAGGCTCCCATTTGGCTACACCTTC.

CDR3 amino acids: CASSHGGAGDEAFF. The DNA of the CDR3 is TGTGCCAGCAGCCACGGGGGGGCAGGGGATGAAGCTTTCTTT. J is TRBJ1-1 and V is TRBV11-2, with D maybe TRBD1 (6 bases). Germline-derived CDR1 and CDR2 are SGHAT and FQNNGV. This CDR3 has 14 residues. V was cut by 5 bases and J by 7 bases, with 17 bases left in between.

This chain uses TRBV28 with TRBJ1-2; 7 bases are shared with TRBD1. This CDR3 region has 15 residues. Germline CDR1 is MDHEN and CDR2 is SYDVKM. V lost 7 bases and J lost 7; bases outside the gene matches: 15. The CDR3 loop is CASIPSQTGVGGYTF. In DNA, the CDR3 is TGTGCCAGCATCCCTTCACAAACAGGGGTAGGTGGCTACACCTTC.

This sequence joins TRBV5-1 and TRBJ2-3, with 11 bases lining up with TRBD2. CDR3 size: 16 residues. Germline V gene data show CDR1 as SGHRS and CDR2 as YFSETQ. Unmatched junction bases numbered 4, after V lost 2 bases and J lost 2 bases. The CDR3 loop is CASSLIAGGDTDTQYF. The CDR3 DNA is TGCGCCAGCAGCTTAATAGCGGGAGGGGACACAGATACGCAGTATTTT.

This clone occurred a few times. The CDR3 DNA is TGTGCCAGCAGTCTCGGGGGTTCCTACGAGCAGTACTTC. Protein: CASSLGGSYEQYF. The rearrangement uses TRBV28 and TRBJ2-7; D is perhaps TRBD2 (6 bases). The CDR3 covers 13 residues. Trimming cost V 5 bases and J 1 base, with 9 bases left between them. CDR1 is MDHEN and CDR2 is SYDVKM in the germline V gene.

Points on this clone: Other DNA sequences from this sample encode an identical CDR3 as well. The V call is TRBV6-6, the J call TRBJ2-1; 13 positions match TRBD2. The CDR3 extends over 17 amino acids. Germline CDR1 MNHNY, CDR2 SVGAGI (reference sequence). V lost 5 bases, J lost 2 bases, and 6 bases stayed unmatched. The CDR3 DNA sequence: TGTGCCAGCAGTCTAACTAGCGGGAGGGCCCCCTACAATGAGCAGTTCTTC. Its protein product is CASSLTSGRAPYNEQFF.

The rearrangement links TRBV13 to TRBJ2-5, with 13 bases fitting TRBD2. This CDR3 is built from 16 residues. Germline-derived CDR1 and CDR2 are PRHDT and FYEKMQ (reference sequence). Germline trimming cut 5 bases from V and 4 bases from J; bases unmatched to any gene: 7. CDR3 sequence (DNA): TGTGCCAGCAGCCCAACTCGACTAGCGGGGGGAGAGACCCAGTACTTC. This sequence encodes CASSPTRLAGGETQYF.